This T cell receptor (beta chain) was recorded in a study of T cell repertoires in cytomegalovirus infection. Across the study: The authors used CMV epitopes that were HLA-C-restricted (recently identified) and HLA-B-restricted (well studied). Public TCR beta signatures indicated both CMV infection and matching HLA type. The study, taken as a whole, reports: It was HLA-C-restricted CMV-specific TCR beta clonotypes that dominated the response ex vivo. Cumulated frequencies of public TCR beta families served to identify carriers of CMV plus the relevant HLA.

This clonotype has a handful of counts. Its matching antigen is unknown. The CDR3 is 14 amino acids. CDR1 and CDR2 from the germline V gene are ENHRY and SYGVKD. Losses at the gene ends were 5 bases for V and 4 bases for J; bases not matched to a gene: 2. From the reads, TCRdb called clonotypes with MiXCR, one entry per CDR3 protein. The sample includes roughly 350,000 distinct CDR3 sequences, about 34% seen only once; the top ten take about 13%. Sequenced here: cultured PBMCs, sampled from culture after CMV antigen stimulation. This TCR was recovered from a human donor in good health (CMV status not recorded). Some clones in this sample may be carry-over from other donors' samples. The J gene is TRBJ2-1, the V gene TRBV10-3; TRBD2 matches at 10 bases. Written as DNA, the CDR3 is TGTGCCATCAGTCCGGGACTAGCGTACAATGAGCAGTTCTTC. Residues: CAISPGLAYNEQFF.